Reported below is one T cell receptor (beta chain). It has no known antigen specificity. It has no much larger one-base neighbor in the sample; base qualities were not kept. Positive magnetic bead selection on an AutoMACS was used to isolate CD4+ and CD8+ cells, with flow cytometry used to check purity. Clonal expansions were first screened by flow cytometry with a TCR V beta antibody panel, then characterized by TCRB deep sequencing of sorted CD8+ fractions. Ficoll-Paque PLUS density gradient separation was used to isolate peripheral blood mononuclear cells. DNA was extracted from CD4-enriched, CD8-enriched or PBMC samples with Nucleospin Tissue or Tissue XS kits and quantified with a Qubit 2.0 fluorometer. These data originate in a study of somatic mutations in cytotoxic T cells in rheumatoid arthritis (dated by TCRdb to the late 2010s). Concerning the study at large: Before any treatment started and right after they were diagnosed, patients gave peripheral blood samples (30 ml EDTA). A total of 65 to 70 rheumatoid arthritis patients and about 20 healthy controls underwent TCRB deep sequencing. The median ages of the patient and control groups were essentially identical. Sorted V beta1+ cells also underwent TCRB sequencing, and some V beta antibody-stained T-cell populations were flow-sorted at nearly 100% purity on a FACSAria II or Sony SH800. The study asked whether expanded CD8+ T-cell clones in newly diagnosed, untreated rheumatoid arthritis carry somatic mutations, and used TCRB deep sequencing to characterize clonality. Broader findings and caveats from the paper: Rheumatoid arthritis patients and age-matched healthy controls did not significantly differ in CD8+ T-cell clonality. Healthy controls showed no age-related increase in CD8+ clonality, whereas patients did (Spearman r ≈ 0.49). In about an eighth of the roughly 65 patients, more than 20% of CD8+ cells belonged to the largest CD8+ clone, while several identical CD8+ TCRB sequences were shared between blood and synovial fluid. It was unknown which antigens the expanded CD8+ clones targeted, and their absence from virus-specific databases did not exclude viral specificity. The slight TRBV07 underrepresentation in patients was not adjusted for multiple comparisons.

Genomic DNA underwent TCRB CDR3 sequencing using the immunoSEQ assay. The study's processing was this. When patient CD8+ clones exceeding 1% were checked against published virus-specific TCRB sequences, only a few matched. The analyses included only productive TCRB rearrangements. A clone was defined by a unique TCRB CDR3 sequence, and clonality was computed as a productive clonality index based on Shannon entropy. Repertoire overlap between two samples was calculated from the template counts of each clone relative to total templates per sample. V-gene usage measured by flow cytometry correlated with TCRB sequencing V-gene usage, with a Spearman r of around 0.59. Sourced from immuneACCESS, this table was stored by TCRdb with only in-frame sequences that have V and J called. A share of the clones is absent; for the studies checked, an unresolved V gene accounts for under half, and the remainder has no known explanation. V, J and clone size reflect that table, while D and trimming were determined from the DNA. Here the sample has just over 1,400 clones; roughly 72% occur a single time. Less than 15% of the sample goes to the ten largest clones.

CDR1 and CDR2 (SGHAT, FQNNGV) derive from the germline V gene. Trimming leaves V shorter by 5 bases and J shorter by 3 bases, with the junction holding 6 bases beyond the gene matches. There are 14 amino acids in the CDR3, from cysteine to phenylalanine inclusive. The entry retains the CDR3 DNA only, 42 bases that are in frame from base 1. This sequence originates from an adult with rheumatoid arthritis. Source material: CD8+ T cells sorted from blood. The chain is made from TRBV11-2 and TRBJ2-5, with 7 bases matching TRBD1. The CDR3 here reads CASSPLGGEETQYF. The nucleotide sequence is TGTGCCAGCAGCCCCTTAGGGGGCGAAGAGACCCAGTACTTC.